Below, 27 T cell receptor beta chains from the same sample are listed, as sequenced in a study of blood T cell repertoires in COVID-19. Generated by immunoSEQ multiplex PCR, the TCRdb table keeps only in-frame clones and is missing some. This sample has 100,000 to 150,000 clones, with about 90% found just once. Sequences were obtained from peripheral blood. Receptor source: a man aged 50-59 years with active COVID-19.

The CDR3 loop reads CASSIFGGEAFF. The CDR3 coding sequence is TGTGCCAGTAGTATTTTTGGGGGGGAAGCTTTCTTT. The V gene is TRBV19, the J gene TRBJ1-1, with a weak D call TRBD1 (5 bases). V gave up 3 bases and J gave up 8 bases, with 10 bases separating them. The CDR3 has 12 amino acids. Germline lookup yields CDR1 LNHDA and CDR2 SQIVND (reference sequence). The whole variable domain, filled in from reference TRBV19 and TRBJ1-1, reads DGGITQSPKYLFRKEGQNVTLSCEQNLNHDAMYWYRQDPGQGLRLIYYSQIVNDFQKGDIAEGYSVSREKKESFPLTVTSAQKNPTAFYLCASSIFGGEAFFGQGTRLTVV.

The chain has TRBV6-2 or TRBV6-3 and TRBJ2-5, with 9 bases aligning to TRBD2. CDR1 and CDR2 (germline): MNHEY, SVGEGT. Unmatched junction bases numbered 5, after V lost 0 bases and J lost 0 bases. This CDR3 spans 17 amino acids. As DNA, the CDR3 is TGTGCCAGCAGTTACTCTTCCCTAGCGGGGTACCAAGAGACCCAGTACTTC. It encodes CASSYSSLAGYQETQYF.

The V call is TRBV15, the J call TRBJ2-7; the D gene is possibly TRBD1 (6 bases). The ends were cut back, 3 bases at V and 7 bases at J, with 19 bases in the middle. This CDR3 region has 15 residues. Germline assignment: CDR1 LNHNV and CDR2 YYDKDF (reference sequence). The CDR3 is CATSRIGTQTWEQYF. The DNA for the CDR3 is TGTGCCACCAGCAGGATCGGGACACAAACGTGGGAGCAGTACTTC.

In DNA, the CDR3 is TGCGCCAGCAGCTCGGTCCTGAACACTGAAGCTTTCTTT. Its protein is CASSSVLNTEAFF. The rearrangement joins TRBV5-1 to TRBJ1-1, with D unresolved. Germline-derived CDR1 and CDR2 are SGHRS and YFSETQ. V was trimmed by 3 bases and J by 0 bases, leaving 6 bases between them. This CDR3 has 13 amino acids.

The chain has TRBV11-1 and TRBJ2-3; maybe TRBD2 (5 bases). Germline assignment: CDR1 SGHAT and CDR2 FQDESV (reference sequence). Trimming pared 5 bases from V and 2 bases from J, leaving 11 bases between. The CDR3 spans 14 residues. The DNA of the CDR3 is TGTGCCAGCAGCATTGGACTCTCCACAGATACGCAGTATTTT. This translates into CASSIGLSTDTQYF.

The CDR3 nucleotides are TGTGCCAGCAGTGACGGAGGGACCGGGGAGCTGTTTTTT. This codes for CASSDGGTGELFF. The chain uses TRBV2 and TRBJ2-2; D is possibly TRBD2 (6 bases). CDR1 SNHLY and CDR2 FYNNEI come from the germline V gene. V was pared by 3 bases and J by 5 bases, with 7 bases between. This CDR3 has 13 amino acids.

The chain has TRBV14 and TRBJ1-1; no definite D call. Trimming pared 0 bases from V and 1 base from J, leaving 6 bases between. The CDR3 spans 14 residues. The germline CDR1 and CDR2 sequences are SGHDN and FVKESK. The CDR3 spells CASSQEYWNTEAFF. The CDR3 DNA sequence: TGTGCCAGCAGCCAAGAGTACTGGAACACTGAAGCTTTCTTT.

The chain recombines TRBV7-2 with TRBJ1-6; TRBD1 aligns across 10 bases. The V gene end was trimmed by 4 bases and the J gene end by 12 bases; junction bases not matched to a gene: 9. CDR3 size: 15 residues. Germline lookup yields CDR1 SGHTA and CDR2 FQGNSA. CDR3 sequence reads: CASSSIWGQGRPLHF. The DNA of the CDR3 is TGTGCCAGCAGCTCCATTTGGGGACAGGGGAGACCCCTCCACTTT.

The rearrangement uses TRBV10-3 and TRBJ2-3; maybe TRBD2 (5 bases). Trimming removed 6 bases at V and 1 base at J, with 11 bases between. The CDR3 is 14 residues long. From germline, CDR1 is ENHRY and CDR2 SYGVKD. The CDR3 sequence: CAIRRGSGTDTQYF. CDR3 DNA: TGTGCCATCAGGCGAGGGAGCGGCACAGATACGCAGTATTTT.

The rearrangement links TRBV19 to TRBJ1-1; D unresolved. Trimming pared 5 bases from V and 0 bases from J, leaving 13 bases between. The CDR3 contains 15 residues. CDR1 is LNHDA and CDR2 is SQIVND in the germline V gene (reference sequence). CDR3 sequence: CASSPPLTVNTEAFF. The CDR3 DNA reads as TGTGCCAGTAGTCCACCCCTGACTGTGAACACTGAAGCTTTCTTT.

The V and J genes are TRBV19 and TRBJ1-3; the D is unclear. The V and J ends lost 7 bases and 1 base respectively, with 11 bases between them. The germline CDR1 and CDR2 sequences are LNHDA and SQIVND (reference sequence). This CDR3 contains 14 residues. CDR3: CASTFSGSGNTIYF. CDR3 coding DNA: TGTGCCAGTACCTTCTCGGGATCTGGAAACACCATATATTTT.

In this sample, this clone turned up once. J is TRBJ1-6 and V is TRBV6-4; D unresolved. Trimming pared 0 bases from V and 9 bases from J, leaving 6 bases between. Germline V gives CDR1 MRHNA, CDR2 SNTAGT. CDR3 length: 13 residues. The CDR3 protein is CASSDSRGSPLHF. CDR3 sequence (DNA): TGTGCCAGCAGTGACTCGAGAGGTTCACCCCTCCACTTT.

The rearrangement links TRBV5-1 to TRBJ2-7; D perhaps matches TRBD2 (7 bases). The V end lost 4 bases, the J end lost 2 bases, and 16 bases lay between the germline ends. Germline values: CDR1 SGHRS, CDR2 YFSETQ. The CDR3 is 15 amino acids. CDR3 protein: CASSPPKGGTYEQYF. For the CDR3, the DNA is TGCGCCAGCAGCCCCCCTAAGGGGGGGACCTACGAGCAGTACTTC. Supplemented by reference TRBV5-1 and TRBJ2-7, the full variable domain reads KAGVTQTPRYLIKTRGQQVTLSCSPISGHRSVSWYQQTPGQGLQFLFEYFSETQRNKGNFPGRFSGRQFSNSRSEMNVSTLELGDSALYLCASSPPKGGTYEQYFGPGTRLTVT.

The chain has TRBV7-2 and TRBJ2-1, with TRBD2 matching 10 bases. The germline V gene encodes CDR1 SGHTA and CDR2 FQGNSA. With 2 bases clipped from V and 8 bases from J, the junction kept 15 bases outside the gene matches. This CDR3 has 18 residues. This chain's CDR3 is CASSLSAERGGFSDEQFF. The DNA of the CDR3 is TGTGCCAGCAGCTTAAGTGCCGAGCGGGGGGGGTTTTCGGATGAGCAGTTCTTC.

J is TRBJ1-2 and V is TRBV5-6; D not certain. The CDR3 contains 15 residues. The V gene's germline CDR1 is SGHDT and CDR2 YYEEEE. Trimming stripped 0 bases from V and 4 bases from J, with 13 bases between. CDR3: CASSLGSANSYGYTF. The CDR3 coding sequence is TGTGCCAGCAGCTTGGGGTCCGCTAATAGCTATGGCTACACCTTC.

This sequence joins TRBV6-5 and TRBJ2-3; TRBD1 aligns across 7 bases. Germline V gives CDR1 MNHEY, CDR2 SVGAGI. The CDR3 is 13 amino acids. With V trimmed by 9 bases and J by 0 bases, 3 bases remained unmatched. The CDR3 region is CASRQGSTDTQYF. DNA for the CDR3: TGTGCCAGTAGACAGGGAAGCACAGATACGCAGTATTTT.

This chain joins TRBV5-1 and TRBJ1-1, with D unclear. Germline V gene data show CDR1 as SGHRS and CDR2 as YFSETQ. The V end lost 4 bases, the J end lost 5 bases, and 18 bases lay between the germline ends. This CDR3 spans 15 amino acids. The CDR3: CASSPEWEGSTEAFF. In DNA form, the CDR3 reads TGCGCCAGCAGCCCGGAGTGGGAGGGTAGTACTGAAGCTTTCTTT.

As to this clone: This sample includes further DNA sequences coding for the same CDR3. The chain employs TRBV18 and TRBJ1-1; unclear D gene. V lost 3 bases, J lost 1 base, and 6 bases lay in between. The V gene's germline CDR1 is KGHSH and CDR2 LQKENI. The CDR3 extends over 13 amino acids. CDR3 sequence reads: CASSPGRNTEAFF. CDR3 nucleotide sequence: TGTGCCAGCTCACCGGGCAGGAACACTGAAGCTTTCTTT.

This chain joins TRBV6-1 and TRBJ1-6, with unresolved D. This CDR3 contains 10 residues. Trimming shortened V by 2 bases and J by 14 bases, and 4 bases separated the two germline ends. From germline, CDR1 is MNHNS and CDR2 SASEGT. This CDR3 is CASSEITLHF. CDR3 nucleotide sequence: TGTGCCAGCAGTGAAATCACCCTCCACTTT.

This chain connects TRBV5-1 to TRBJ2-7, with D maybe TRBD2 (7 bases). The V end lost 0 bases, the J end lost 6 bases, and 22 bases lay between the germline ends. CDR3 length: 17 amino acids. Germline CDR1 reads SGHRS; CDR2 reads YFSETQ. In nucleotides, the CDR3 is TGCGCCAGCAGCTTGGAGGGAGGGGGAATTTTACGTAGCGAGCAGTACTTC. It translates to CASSLEGGGILRSEQYF.

The rearrangement joins TRBV3-1 (or the pseudogene TRBV3-2) to TRBJ2-1; 13 nucleotides match TRBD2. CDR1 is LGHDT and CDR2 is YNNKEL in the germline V gene (reference sequence). Losses at the gene ends were 1 base for V and 4 bases for J; bases not matched to a gene: 4. The CDR3 is 17 amino acids. The CDR3 DNA sequence: TGTGCCAGCAGCCAAGGAGGACTAGCGGGAGTTTACAATGAGCAGTTCTTC. Protein product: CASSQGGLAGVYNEQFF.

The gene calls are TRBV12-3 or TRBV12-4 and TRBJ2-3; D perhaps matches TRBD2 (6 bases). The CDR3 sequence is 13 residues long. The ends were cut back, 1 base at V and 9 bases at J, with 11 bases in the middle. Here the CDR3 reads CASSLGTTSTQYF. DNA for the CDR3: TGTGCCAGCAGTTTAGGGACTACGAGCACGCAGTATTTT.

CDR3 coding DNA: TGTGCCAGCAGCCCCCAGAGGGGGTCGGGGGGCTACACCTTC. This encodes CASSPQRGSGGYTF. The chain uses TRBV7-2 and TRBJ1-2; the D gene is possibly TRBD1 (6 bases). CDR1 and CDR2 from the germline V gene are SGHTA and FQGNSA. This CDR3 contains 14 residues. The V end lost 5 bases, the J end lost 8 bases, and 18 bases lay between the germline ends.

This clone was seen a single time. CDR3 in amino acids: CASSLITGVYGYTF. In DNA form, the CDR3 reads TGTGCCAGCAGCTTAATTACAGGGGTCTATGGCTACACCTTC. The chain uses TRBV7-9 and TRBJ1-2; 7 bases line up with TRBD1. Losses at the gene ends were 2 bases for V and 4 bases for J; bases not matched to a gene: 4. From germline, CDR1 is SEHNR and CDR2 FQNEAQ (reference sequence). The CDR3 sequence is 14 residues long.

This clone was picked up one time. This chain joins TRBV3-1 (or the pseudogene TRBV3-2) and TRBJ1-6; D perhaps matches TRBD1 (6 bases). The CDR3 is 14 residues long. Germline loops: CDR1 LGHDT, CDR2 YNNKEL (reference sequence). V was trimmed by 2 bases and J by 8 bases, leaving 10 bases between them. The CDR3 loop reads CASSQFGQHSPLHF. In DNA form, the CDR3 reads TGTGCCAGCAGCCAATTCGGACAGCATTCACCCCTCCACTTT.

The chain uses TRBV7-9 and TRBJ1-4; D gene uncertain. V was shortened by 5 bases and J by 8 bases, with 9 bases between the two germline ends. Germline CDR1 reads SEHNR; CDR2 reads FQNEAQ (reference sequence). The CDR3 loop spans 12 amino acids. This CDR3 is CASSRTMEKLFF. Written as DNA, the CDR3 is TGTGCCAGCAGCCGCACTATGGAAAAACTGTTTTTT.

This sequence joins TRBV7-2 and TRBJ1-6; 7 bases fit TRBD1. CDR3 length: 16 amino acids. The germline CDR1 and CDR2 sequences are SGHTA and FQGNSA. The V gene end was trimmed by 5 bases and the J gene end by 6 bases; junction bases not matched to a gene: 10. Here the CDR3 DNA reads TGTGCCAGCAGCACAGGGGCAGGGGGTAGTAATTCACCCCTCCACTTT. It is translated as CASSTGAGGSNSPLHF.